The rows below give T cell receptor beta chains drawn from one sample of a study of cytomegalovirus exposure and HLA in healthy donors. The repertoire was sequenced with immunoSEQ multiplex PCR; TCRdb's copy has only in-frame clones and lacks some. The table records 150,000 to 170,000 clones, around 80% of them present only once. The source material was PBMCs. The receptor set was obtained from a woman between 35 and 50 years old in good health and CMV-seropositive. Both conserved end residues are part of each CDR3. The D gene is left open where the match is weak. Clone size is not always given. Where it is, it says once, few, many or a class for expanded clones.

size	V	J	D	DNA	CDR3
-	TRBV7-2	TRBJ1-4	-	TGTGCCAGCAGCTTAGCCCTTAACGCCAGGCAAAAACTGTTTTTT	CASSLALNARQKLFF
-	TRBV19	TRBJ2-1	TRBD2	TGTGCCAGTAGCATCGGGACTAGCGGGAGGGTGAACAATGAGCAGTTCTTC	CASSIGTSGRVNNEQFF
-	TRBV19	TRBJ2-6	TRBD1	TGCGGGACAGTAAGCGGGGCCAACGTCCTGACTTTC	CGTVSGANVLTF
few	TRBV11-3	TRBJ2-2	-	TGTGCCAGCAGCTCCCACCGTTCCCAAGGGCGGGACACCGGGGAGCTGTTTTTT	CASSSHRSQGRDTGELFF
-	TRBV7-9	TRBJ2-1	TRBD2	TGTGCCAGCAGCTTAACTAGCGGGACTTCCTACAATGAGCAGTTCTTC	CASSLTSGTSYNEQFF
-	TRBV5-1	TRBJ2-3	-	TGCGCCAGCAGCTTGGAGGTAGCGGCCACAGATACGCAGTATTTT	CASSLEVAATDTQYF
-	TRBV11-1	TRBJ1-1	-	TGTGCCAGCAGCTTACTCAGGGGACTGAACACTGAAGCTTTCTTT	CASSLLRGLNTEAFF
-	TRBV9	TRBJ1-2	-	TGTGCCAGCAGCTCCCCGGGGTGGCGTGGCTACACCTTC	CASSSPGWRGYTF
-	TRBV27	TRBJ1-2	-	TGTGCCAGCAGTACTACCGTTTGGGGCCAGATCTATGGCTACACCTTC	CASSTTVWGQIYGYTF
-	TRBV10-3	TRBJ2-7	TRBD1	TGTGCCATCAGTGTAGGACAGGGTGGATCCTACGAGCAGTACTTC	CAISVGQGGSYEQYF
-	TRBV11-1	TRBJ1-2	-	TGTGCCAGCAGCTTATTTGGAGGGGAGTCAAACTATGGCTACACCTTC	CASSLFGGESNYGYTF
-	TRBV4-1	TRBJ2-3	-	TGCGCCAGCAGCTCCCGGGATCGCACAGATACGCAGTATTTT	CASSSRDRTDTQYF
-	TRBV11-2	TRBJ2-5	TRBD2	TGTGCCAGCAGCTTACCCCGGGGGGGAGAGACCCAGTACTTC	CASSLPRGGETQYF
-	TRBV5-4	TRBJ2-7	TRBD1	TGTGCCAGCAGCCCGGGACAGACGGGCTACGAGCAGTACTTC	CASSPGQTGYEQYF
-	TRBV27	TRBJ2-7	-	TGTGCCAGCAGTTTATTAGGCAGGGGTGACGAGCAGTACTTC	CASSLLGRGDEQYF
-	TRBV7-8	TRBJ2-1	-	TGTGCCAGCAGCTTAGACGGGTTCGAGCAGTTCTTC	CASSLDGFEQFF
-	TRBV28	TRBJ1-4	-	TGTGCCAGCAGGCCCCCAGGGCCAACTAATGAAAAACTGTTTTTT	CASRPPGPTNEKLFF
-	TRBV19	TRBJ1-5	-	TGTGCCAGTAGTATAGTCGGGGAACGTCAGCCCCAGCATTTT	CASSIVGERQPQHF
-	TRBV9	TRBJ1-5	-	TGTGCCAGCAGCTCCGGGACATCCAGCAATCAGCCCCAGCATTTT	CASSSGTSSNQPQHF
once	TRBV6-6	TRBJ2-7	-	TGTGCCAGCAGTCACCCGGGACTGGGACTCTACGAGCAGTACTTC	CASSHPGLGLYEQYF
-	TRBV7-6	TRBJ2-7	TRBD2	TGTGCCAGCAGCTTAGGAGGGAGGGCCTACGAGCAGTACTTC	CASSLGGRAYEQYF
-	TRBV4-2	TRBJ2-5	-	TGTGCCAGCAGCCAACGAAGAGGAGTCTCGTACTTC	CASSQRRGVSYF
-	TRBV11-1	TRBJ2-7	TRBD1	TGTGCCAGCAGCACACAGGGGGCAGGCGGTTACGAGCAGTACTTC	CASSTQGAGGYEQYF
-	TRBV4-1	TRBJ1-4	TRBD1	TGCGCCAGCAGCCAAGGGGACAGGGCGGCCCATAATGAAAAACTGTTTTTT	CASSQGDRAAHNEKLFF
-	TRBV30	TRBJ2-1	TRBD2	TGTGCCTGGAGTGTACAAGCGGGAGGAGCCAATGAGCAGTTCTTC	CAWSVQAGGANEQFF
-	TRBV5-4	TRBJ2-5	-	TGTGCCAGCAGAGTAGGCACTAAAGAGACCCAGTACTTC	CASRVGTKETQYF
-	TRBV9	TRBJ1-3	TRBD1	TGTGCCAGCAGCGGGACAGGGAGCTCTGGAAACACCATATATTTT	CASSGTGSSGNTIYF
once	TRBV7-9	TRBJ2-7	TRBD1	TGTGCCAGCAGCCGTCGACAGGGGGCCACCTACGAGCAGTACTTC	CASSRRQGATYEQYF
-	TRBV5-1	TRBJ2-7	-	TGCGCCAGCTGTCGCGGGGCTAGCTCCTACGAGCAGTACTTC	CASCRGASSYEQYF
-	TRBV29-1	TRBJ1-1	TRBD1	TGCAGCGGTGGCGCGACAGGGCGTGAAGCTTTCTTT	CSGGATGREAFF
-	TRBV7-9	TRBJ2-3	TRBD2	TGTGCCAGCAGCATCGGGACTAGCGGACTGCGAGATACGCAGTATTTT	CASSIGTSGLRDTQYF
few	TRBV7-2	TRBJ2-7	-	TGTGCCAGCAGCTTAACTTCGTCTAACCCATACGAGCAGTACTTC	CASSLTSSNPYEQYF
-	TRBV10-1	TRBJ2-7	TRBD2	TGCGCCAGCAGTGAGGCGGGGGAAGGCGAGCAGTACTTC	CASSEAGEGEQYF
few	TRBV5-1	TRBJ2-7	-	TGCGCCAGCAGCTTGCTTAGTCATTCCTACGAGCAGTACTTC	CASSLLSHSYEQYF
once	TRBV7-6	TRBJ1-1	-	TGTGCCAGCAGCTTAGGACAGGTTGCTATGAACACTGAAGCTTTCTTT	CASSLGQVAMNTEAFF
-	TRBV1	TRBJ2-6	-	TGCACCAGCAGCCAACCCCTAGCGGGTATCATTGCGTGTGGGGCCAACGTCCTGACTTTC	CTSSQPLAGIIACGANVLTF
-	TRBV30	TRBJ2-3	-	TGTGCCTGGGGCACCGGGGTTTCCACAGATACGCAGTATTTT	CAWGTGVSTDTQYF
-	TRBV28	TRBJ2-2	-	TGTGCCACCTGGAACGGGGTCAACGGGGAGCTGTTTTTT	CATWNGVNGELFF
-	TRBV19	TRBJ1-1	-	TGTGCCAGTGGGTGGGCCGCGAACACTGAAGCTTTCTTT	CASGWAANTEAFF
-	TRBV30	TRBJ2-7	TRBD2	TGTGCCTGGATTGGCGGGAGGACCCTACCCTACGAGCAGTACTTC	CAWIGGRTLPYEQYF
once	TRBV7-9	TRBJ2-2	-	TGTTCCAGCAGCACAGTTGGGGGGGAGCTGTTTTTT	CSSSTVGGELFF
few	TRBV5-6	TRBJ1-1	-	TGTGCCAGCAGCTTTCAAAGGGGGGGCACTGAAGCTTTCTTT	CASSFQRGGTEAFF
-	TRBV28	TRBJ2-1	-	TGTGCCAGCAGTTTGCCGGGAAGCTCCTACAATGAGCAGTTCTTC	CASSLPGSSYNEQFF
-	TRBV7-6	TRBJ2-7	TRBD1	TGTGCCAGCAGCTTAGCTGTGAAACAGGGGGCGAACGAGCAGTACTTC	CASSLAVKQGANEQYF
-	TRBV2	TRBJ2-5	TRBD2	TGTGCCAGCAGTGATCTAGCGGGAGGGGAGACCCAGTACTTC	CASSDLAGGETQYF
-	TRBV2	TRBJ2-1	TRBD2	TGTGCCAGCAGTCGCCCGGGCGGGAGTCCCAATGAGCAGTTCTTC	CASSRPGGSPNEQFF